This T cell receptor beta chain was sequenced for a study of T cell responses to AZD1222 COVID-19 vaccine. Sequencing was performed with immunoSEQ multiplex PCR; in TCRdb, only in-frame clones are kept and a portion is missing. The sample has approximately 120,000 clones; about 91% are singletons. Trimming took 11 bases from V and 0 from J; bases not matched to a gene: 5. Germline V CDR1 and CDR2: MNHEY, SVGAGI. This CDR3 has 13 residues. The TCR originated in an adult in good health. V usage is TRBV6-5 and J usage is TRBJ2-3; 7 bases agree with TRBD2. The sample here was peripheral blood, taken on day 0 of AZD1222 vaccination. Written as DNA, the CDR3 is TGTGCCGGGCGGGACTACAGCACAGATACGCAGTATTTT. It codes for CAGRDYSTDTQYF.